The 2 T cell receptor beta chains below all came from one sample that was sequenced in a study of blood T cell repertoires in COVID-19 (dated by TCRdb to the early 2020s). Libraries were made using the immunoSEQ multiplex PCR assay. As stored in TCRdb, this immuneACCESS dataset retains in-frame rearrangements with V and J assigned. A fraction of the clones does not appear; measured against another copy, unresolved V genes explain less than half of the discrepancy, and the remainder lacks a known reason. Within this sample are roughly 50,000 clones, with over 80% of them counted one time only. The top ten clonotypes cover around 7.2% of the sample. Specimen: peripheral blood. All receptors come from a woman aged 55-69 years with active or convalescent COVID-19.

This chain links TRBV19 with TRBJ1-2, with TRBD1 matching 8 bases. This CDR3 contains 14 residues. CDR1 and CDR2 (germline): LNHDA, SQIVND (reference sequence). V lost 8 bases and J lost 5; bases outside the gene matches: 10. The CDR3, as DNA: TGTGCCAGTGGCTGGACAGGGCCATATTATGGCTACACCTTC. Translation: CASGWTGPYYGYTF.

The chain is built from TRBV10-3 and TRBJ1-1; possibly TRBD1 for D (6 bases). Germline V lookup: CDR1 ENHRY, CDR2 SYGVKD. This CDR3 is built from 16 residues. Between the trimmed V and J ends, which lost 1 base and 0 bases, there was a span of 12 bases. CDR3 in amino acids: CAISEYRAGMNTEAFF. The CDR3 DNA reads TGTGCCATCAGTGAGTACAGGGCTGGGATGAACACTGAAGCTTTCTTT.